One and the same sample provided the 21 T cell receptor beta chains below, sequenced in a study of spatial heterogeneity in lung cancer. Stated time point: sample taken at primary tumor resection. Unsorted whole RNA samples from tumor, nontumor lung or frozen PBMC were sequenced. TCRdb redid the calling of the 5' RACE reads with MiXCR, one entry per CDR3 protein. The sample records about 60,000 distinct CDR3 sequences, 7% to 10% being singletons. The starting material was PBMCs, obtained at surgery. The receptors stem from a female donor with early-stage non-small cell lung cancer.

This chain's CDR3 is CASSLTGGVVQETQYF. For the CDR3, the DNA is TGTGCCAGCAGCCTGACAGGGGGGGTTGTCCAAGAGACCCAGTACTTC. This sequence joins TRBV6-5 and TRBJ2-5; TRBD1 matches at 9 bases. The CDR3 loop spans 16 amino acids. Trimming cost V 6 bases and J 1 base; bases outside gene matches: 9. CDR1 MNHEY and CDR2 SVGAGI come from the germline V gene.

In its sample, this clonotype was seen many times. V usage is TRBV7-2 and J usage is TRBJ2-5, with 7 bases that match TRBD1. The V gene's germline CDR1 is SGHTA and CDR2 FQGNSA. CDR3 size: 14 residues. The junction had 0 bases not matched to a gene; V was cut back by 0 bases and J by 2 bases. The CDR3 DNA sequence: TGTGCCAGCAGCTTAGCCAGGGGGCAAGAGACCCAGTACTTC. This translates into CASSLARGQETQYF.

J is TRBJ2-7 and V is TRBV6-5; 8 bases agree with TRBD1. The trim removed 0 bases at V and 3 bases at J, leaving 1 base unmatched. This CDR3 has 14 amino acids. Germline V gives CDR1 MNHEY, CDR2 SVGAGI. The CDR3 region is CASSYSGQDYEQYF. In DNA, the CDR3 is TGTGCCAGCAGTTACTCGGGACAGGACTACGAGCAGTACTTC.

This clonotype was counted at least ten times. This sequence joins TRBV19 and TRBJ1-2; TRBD1 matches at 9 bases. V gave up 6 bases and J gave up 2 bases; unmatched junction bases: 7. Germline CDR1 is LNHDA and CDR2 is SQIVND (reference sequence). The CDR3 runs 15 residues. The CDR3 loop is CASSRPGQGNYGYTF. DNA of the CDR3: TGTGCCAGTAGCCGACCGGGACAGGGAAACTATGGCTACACCTTC.

V gene TRBV6-1 combines with J gene TRBJ2-7; tentatively, D is TRBD2 (7 bases). Trimming took 1 base from V and 3 from J, leaving 13 bases between them. Germline V gives CDR1 MNHNS, CDR2 SASEGT. The CDR3 has 15 residues. CDR3 protein: CASSEGGGPVYEQYV. CDR3 in DNA: TGTGCCAGCAGTGAAGGGGGGGGGCCCGTCTACGAGCAGTACGTC.

The genes are TRBV20-1 and TRBJ2-4; 8 nucleotides agree with TRBD2. J gave up 1 base and V 0 bases, and 8 bases lay outside the gene matches. The CDR3 covers 17 residues. Germline V lookup: CDR1 DFQATT, CDR2 SNEGSKA (reference sequence). CDR3 protein: CSARDRSGGPAKNIQYF. As DNA, the CDR3 is TGCAGTGCTAGAGATCGGAGCGGGGGCCCTGCCAAAAACATTCAGTACTTC.

This chain connects TRBV19 to TRBJ1-5; no clear D gene. This CDR3 spans 15 amino acids. Trimming removed 5 bases from V and 4 bases from J, with 15 bases in between. CDR1 is LNHDA, CDR2 SQIVND, per germline (reference sequence). The CDR3 DNA follows: TGTGCCAGTAGTCCATCTCAGCGGGGAAATCAGCCCCAGCATTTT. Protein product: CASSPSQRGNQPQHF. Full variable domain (rest looked up from reference TRBV19 and TRBJ1-5): DGGITQSPKYLFRKEGQNVTLSCEQNLNHDAMYWYRQDPGQGLRLIYYSQIVNDFQKGDIAEGYSVSREKKESFPLTVTSAQKNPTAFYLCASSPSQRGNQPQHFGDGTRLSIL.

This clonotype occurred a few times. The CDR3 DNA reads as TGTGCCAGCACCCAGACAGGACTGAACACTGAAGCTTTCTTT. This encodes CASTQTGLNTEAFF. The chain has TRBV12-3 or TRBV12-4 and TRBJ1-1; D is perhaps TRBD1 (6 bases). The CDR3 spans 14 residues. Trimming left V 7 bases short and J 0 bases short, with 12 bases between.

The rearrangement links TRBV24-1 to TRBJ1-5, with 9 bases lining up with TRBD1. V lost 3 bases, J lost 1 base, and 3 bases stayed unmatched. The CDR3 loop spans 16 amino acids. CDR1 is KGHDR, CDR2 SFDVKD, per germline. CDR3 coding DNA: TGTGCCACCAGTGATCGGGGACAGGGCAGCAATCAGCCCCAGCATTTT. Translating gives CATSDRGQGSNQPQHF.

This clonotype has ten or more counts. The chain recombines TRBV2 with TRBJ1-1; D unclear. This CDR3 comprises 13 residues. Germline-derived CDR1 and CDR2 are SNHLY and FYNNEI. Trimming removed 2 bases at V and 1 base at J, with 5 bases between. CDR3 residues: CASSELENTEAFF. CDR3 nucleotides: TGTGCCAGCAGTGAACTAGAGAACACTGAAGCTTTCTTT.

There are many counts of this clonotype. The J gene is TRBJ1-5, the V gene TRBV28; a possible D gene is TRBD1 (6 bases). Germline V lookup: CDR1 MDHEN, CDR2 SYDVKM. CDR3 length equals 14 residues. V lost 6 bases and J 5 bases, leaving 14 bases between the germline ends. CDR3 region: CASRSQGIYQPQHF. In DNA form, the CDR3 reads TGTGCCAGCAGGTCACAGGGAATCTATCAGCCCCAGCATTTT.

This clonotype appeared a few times. This CDR3 is CASSEALGAWGIGYNQPQHF. The CDR3 coding sequence is TGTGCCAGCAGTGAAGCGCTGGGGGCATGGGGTATCGGTTACAATCAGCCCCAGCATTTT. V and J are TRBV2 and TRBJ1-5; TRBD1 might be the D (6 bases). Germline V lookup: CDR1 SNHLY, CDR2 FYNNEI. The CDR3 extends over 20 amino acids. The V end was cut by 0 bases, the J end by 3 bases, with 24 bases between. Full variable domain (rest looked up from reference TRBV2 and TRBJ1-5): EPEVTQTPSHQVTQMGQEVILRCVPISNHLYFYWYRQILGQKVEFLVSFYNNEISEKSEIFDDQFSVERPDGSNFTLKIRSTKLEDSAMYFCASSEALGAWGIGYNQPQHFGDGTRLSIL.

There are many counts of this clonotype. V usage is TRBV5-5 and J usage is TRBJ2-7; possible D gene TRBD1, 5 bases. The CDR3 length is 14 residues. Germline values: CDR1 SGHKS, CDR2 YYEKEE (reference sequence). V lost 4 bases and J 4 bases, leaving 15 bases between the germline ends. The CDR3 is CASSLGGAAYEQYF. In DNA form, the CDR3 reads TGTGCCAGCAGCCTAGGTGGGGCGGCTTACGAGCAGTACTTC.

This clonotype was detected ten times or more. The chain employs TRBV12-3 or TRBV12-4 and TRBJ2-3, with a weak D call TRBD1 (6 bases). V lost 6 bases and J 5 bases, leaving 9 bases between the germline ends. The CDR3 extends over 12 amino acids. The CDR3: CASSRGGDTQYF. CDR3 in DNA: TGTGCCAGCAGCAGGGGTGGAGATACGCAGTATTTT.

The rearrangement uses TRBV24-1 and TRBJ2-5; 7 bases are shared with TRBD1. This CDR3 is 15 amino acids long. CDR1 is KGHDR and CDR2 is SFDVKD in the germline V gene. Trimming cost V 7 bases and J 4 bases; bases outside gene matches: 11. CDR3 DNA sequence: TGTGCCACCAGCCTAACAGGACAGGTAGTAGAGACCCAGTACTTC. It codes for CATSLTGQVVETQYF.

V is TRBV5-1 and J is TRBJ2-2, with D perhaps TRBD1 or TRBD2 (5 bases each). V was clipped by 4 bases and J by 9 bases, with 19 bases between them. The CDR3 runs 15 residues. Germline V gene lookup returns CDR1 SGHRS and CDR2 YFSETQ. CDR3 sequence: CASSPGTVGSRELFF. The CDR3 bases are TGCGCCAGCAGCCCCGGGACGGTTGGATCCCGGGAGCTGTTTTTT.

CDR3 in DNA: TGTGCCAGCAGCCCGGACCCACCTTCGCAGTATTTT. Residues: CASSPDPPSQYF. The genes are TRBV7-9 and TRBJ2-3; D ambiguous. Germline V gene data show CDR1 as SEHNR and CDR2 as FQNEAQ (reference sequence). Trimming took 5 bases from V and 10 from J, leaving 13 bases between them. The CDR3 sequence is 12 residues long.

This clonotype showed up many times. The rearrangement links TRBV3-1 to TRBJ2-2; 10 nucleotides agree with TRBD2. The ends lost 4 bases at V and 6 bases at J; junction bases unmatched: 2. CDR1 LGHDT and CDR2 YNNKEL come from the germline V gene (reference sequence). The length of the CDR3 is 14 residues. The CDR3 sequence: CASSRSGRAGELFF. DNA of the CDR3: TGTGCCAGCAGCCGGAGCGGGAGGGCCGGGGAGCTGTTTTTT.

The chain combines TRBV2 with TRBJ1-2; D is unresolved. The V end lost 0 bases, the J end lost 6 bases, and 14 bases lay between the germline ends. The length of the CDR3 is 15 residues. Looked up from germline, CDR1 is SNHLY and CDR2 is FYNNEI. The CDR3 is CASSEAPADIHGYTF. In DNA, the CDR3 is TGTGCCAGCAGTGAAGCCCCGGCTGACATTCATGGCTACACCTTC.

In this sample, this clonotype turned up a few times. V usage is TRBV14 and J usage is TRBJ1-1; tentative D call: TRBD1 (5 bases). V lost 0 bases, J lost 4 bases, and 21 bases lay in between. The CDR3 extends over 18 amino acids. CDR1 and CDR2 (germline): SGHDN, FVKESK. CDR3 protein: CASSQDWLLTALFTEAFF. For the CDR3, the DNA is TGTGCCAGCAGCCAAGATTGGTTGTTGACAGCACTGTTCACTGAAGCTTTCTTT.

This chain uses TRBV7-2 with TRBJ2-7; D is uncertain. Trimming removed 4 bases from V and 7 bases from J, with 14 bases in between. CDR1 SGHTA and CDR2 FQGNSA come from the germline V gene. The length of the CDR3 is 13 residues. The CDR3 bases are TGTGCCAGCAGCTCACTCCTCTCTTGGGAGCAGTACTTC. It translates to CASSSLLSWEQYF.